One and the same sample provided the 28 T cell receptor beta chains below, sequenced in a study of control samples from healthy donors and cancer patients. Assay: immunoSEQ multiplex PCR; the TCRdb copy retains only in-frame clones and omits some. This table holds 85,000 to 100,000 clones, just over 90% found once. Sample: blood. These receptors originate from a man aged 18-30 years in good health.

V and J are TRBV30 and TRBJ1-2; 9 nucleotides agree with TRBD1. With 8 bases clipped from V and 0 bases from J, the junction kept 13 bases outside the gene matches. Per the germline V gene, CDR1 is GTSNPN and CDR2 is SVGIG (reference sequence). The CDR3 consists of 16 residues. The DNA of the CDR3 is TGTGCCCGGGACAGGGAAAGAGGGAGAGCTAACTATGGCTACACCTTC. This encodes CARDRERGRANYGYTF.

The chain carries TRBV13 and TRBJ2-1; maybe TRBD2 (5 bases). Trimming stripped 6 bases from V and 9 bases from J, with 18 bases between. This CDR3 contains 14 residues. Germline V lookup: CDR1 PRHDT, CDR2 FYEKMQ (reference sequence). The chain's CDR3 is CASRVTFERGEQFF. In nucleotides, the CDR3 is TGTGCCAGCAGAGTCACTTTCGAACGGGGTGAGCAGTTCTTC.

The J gene is TRBJ1-1, the V gene TRBV13, with TRBD1 matching 8 bases. The trim removed 5 bases at V and 4 bases at J, leaving 6 bases unmatched. In germline, CDR1 is PRHDT, CDR2 FYEKMQ (reference sequence). This CDR3 region has 14 residues. The CDR3, as DNA: TGTGCCAGCAGCAGACAGGGGTGGGGCACTGAAGCTTTCTTT. Its translation: CASSRQGWGTEAFF.

The V and J genes are TRBV19 and TRBJ2-2; maybe TRBD1 (6 bases). V shed 5 bases and J shed 3 bases, with 13 bases lying between them. This CDR3 region has 15 residues. Germline CDR1 is LNHDA and CDR2 is SQIVND (reference sequence). CDR3 bases: TGTGCCAGTAGTGGAGGCTGGGGGCACACCGGGGAGCTGTTTTTT. It yields the protein CASSGGWGHTGELFF.

This chain connects TRBV18 to TRBJ1-2; D remains unclear. Trimming took 3 bases from V and 2 from J, leaving 10 bases between them. This CDR3 is built from 14 residues. The germline V gene encodes CDR1 KGHSH and CDR2 LQKENI. The CDR3 loop is CASSPPFYNYGYTF. The CDR3 DNA reads TGTGCCAGCTCACCGCCATTTTACAACTATGGCTACACCTTC. The full variable domain, in which reference TRBV18 and TRBJ1-2 provide the parts outside the CDR3, is NAGVMQNPRHLVRRRGQEARLRCSPMKGHSHVYWYRQLPEEGLKFMVYLQKENIIDESGMPKERFSAEFPKEGPSILRIQQVVRGDSAAYFCASSPPFYNYGYTFGSGTRLTVV.

The CDR3: CASSHPSGGGVETQYF. The CDR3 region has the DNA TGCGCCAGCAGCCACCCGAGCGGGGGAGGGGTAGAGACCCAGTACTTC. This rearrangement joins TRBV4-1 to TRBJ2-5; 8 bases align to TRBD2. With 3 bases clipped from V and 4 bases from J, the junction kept 10 bases outside the gene matches. This CDR3 spans 16 amino acids. Germline CDR1 MGHRA, CDR2 YSYEKL.

The rearrangement joins TRBV4-1 to TRBJ2-1, with 14 bases fitting TRBD2. The CDR3 covers 16 residues. The J segment lost 9 bases and the V segment lost 3 bases, leaving 7 bases of the junction unmatched. Germline CDR1 is MGHRA and CDR2 is YSYEKL. The chain's CDR3 is CASSHDRLAGGPEQFF. CDR3 DNA: TGCGCCAGCAGCCACGATAGACTAGCGGGAGGGCCTGAGCAGTTCTTC.

Comment on this clone: A junction boundary mismatches the germline segment, possibly from a read error. This chain joins TRBV30 and TRBJ1-3; D not certain. The CDR3 has 13 residues. Germline V gene lookup returns CDR1 GTSNPN and CDR2 SVGIG (reference sequence). This CDR3 is CAWSVLEGSTIYF. The CDR3 nucleotides read TGTGCCTGGAGTGTATTGGAGGGAAGCACCATATATTTT.

The CDR3 sequence is CASSEGAFDGYTF. The CDR3 DNA is TGTGCCAGCAGTGAAGGAGCTTTTGATGGCTACACCTTC. The J gene is TRBJ1-2, the V gene TRBV6-1; D is undetermined. CDR3 length equals 13 residues. Looked up from germline, CDR1 is MNHNS and CDR2 is SASEGT. Trimming cost V 1 base and J 6 bases, with 9 bases left between them.

The rearrangement uses TRBV4-2 and TRBJ2-5; 7 nucleotides align to TRBD2. The CDR3 runs 15 residues. V shed 0 bases, J shed 1 base, and the junction held 2 bases outside the gene matches. From germline, CDR1 is LGHNA and CDR2 YNFKEQ. CDR3 sequence reads: CASSQEERGQETQYF. The CDR3 DNA reads as TGTGCCAGCAGCCAAGAGGAGCGGGGCCAAGAGACCCAGTACTTC.

The genes are TRBV5-1 and TRBJ2-7; D is perhaps TRBD1 or TRBD2 (5 bases each). The CDR3 is 16 amino acids. Germline V gene data show CDR1 as SGHRS and CDR2 as YFSETQ. Trimming shortened V by 2 bases and J by 4 bases, and 19 bases separated the two germline ends. CDR3 amino acids: CASSFPRDGNQYEQYF. CDR3 DNA sequence: TGCGCCAGCAGCTTCCCTCGGGACGGGAACCAATACGAGCAGTACTTC.

The chain links TRBV5-1 to TRBJ1-4; 7 bases agree with TRBD1. Germline-derived CDR1 and CDR2 are SGHRS and YFSETQ. The J segment lost 0 bases and the V segment lost 4 bases, leaving 6 bases of the junction unmatched. The CDR3 contains 16 residues. The CDR3 is CASSVTGTTTNEKLFF. CDR3 DNA sequence: TGCGCCAGCAGCGTGACAGGGACGACAACTAATGAAAAACTGTTTTTT.

V gene TRBV7-6 combines with J gene TRBJ2-6, with 10 positions matching TRBD1. CDR1 is SGHVS and CDR2 is FNYEAQ in the germline V gene. J gave up 0 bases and V 3 bases, and 11 bases lay outside the gene matches. The CDR3 is 20 residues long. Written as DNA, the CDR3 is TGTGCCAGCAGCTTGGGGACAGGGGCCCAGCCATTCTCTGGGGCCAACGTCCTGACTTTC. This sequence encodes CASSLGTGAQPFSGANVLTF. Full variable domain (outside the CDR3, taken from reference TRBV7-6 and TRBJ2-6): GAGVSQSPRYKVTKRGQDVALRCDPISGHVSLYWYRQALGQGPEFLTYFNYEAQQDKSGLPNDRFSAERPEGSISTLTIQRTEQRDSAMYRCASSLGTGAQPFSGANVLTFGAGSRLTVL.

The CDR3 DNA follows: TGCGCCAGCAGCACGCCGCAGGGACAGGGAAACAAGGGCTACGAGCAGTACTTC. Translated: CASSTPQGQGNKGYEQYF. J is TRBJ2-7 and V is TRBV5-1, with 9 bases identical to TRBD1. CDR3 size: 18 residues. Trimming removed 4 bases from V and 3 bases from J; junction bases left unmatched: 17. CDR1 and CDR2 from the germline V gene are SGHRS and YFSETQ.

The V call is TRBV3-1 (or the pseudogene TRBV3-2), the J call TRBJ2-2; D is perhaps TRBD2 (5 bases). CDR1 is LGHDT and CDR2 is YNNKEL in the germline V gene (reference sequence). Trimming took 4 bases from V and 7 from J, leaving 7 bases between them. The CDR3 is 12 amino acids. CDR3: CASSPDYGELFF. Here the CDR3 DNA reads TGTGCCAGCAGCCCCGACTACGGGGAGCTGTTTTTT.

The chain links TRBV7-6 to TRBJ1-2, with a tentative D call TRBD1 (5 bases). Germline V gives CDR1 SGHVS, CDR2 FNYEAQ. Trimming stripped 4 bases from V and 0 bases from J, with 27 bases between. This CDR3 has 20 amino acids. For the CDR3, the DNA is TGTGCCAGCAGCTCTGACCTCGGAACAGGTCCACAATCATCTAACTATGGCTACACCTTC. Translated: CASSSDLGTGPQSSNYGYTF.

V usage is TRBV5-1 and J usage is TRBJ1-2; D is possibly TRBD1 (5 bases). Per the germline V gene, CDR1 is SGHRS and CDR2 is YFSETQ. Trimming took 6 bases from V and 4 from J, leaving 16 bases between them. The CDR3 has 14 residues. For the CDR3, the DNA is TGCGCCAGCACCAAGGAGGGGCTTAGCTATGGCTACACCTTC. This encodes CASTKEGLSYGYTF.

The CDR3: CSVDGSSDYEQYF. For the CDR3, the DNA is TGCAGCGTTGATGGTAGTAGCGACTACGAGCAGTACTTC. The chain recombines TRBV29-1 with TRBJ2-7; D is perhaps TRBD2 (5 bases). Germline V gives CDR1 SQVTM, CDR2 ANQGSEA. V lost 3 bases to trimming and J lost 3 bases, with 12 bases between them. This CDR3 contains 13 residues.

The CDR3 nucleotides read TGTGCCAGCAGCATGTGGATGAACACTGAAGCTTTCTTT. Translated: CASSMWMNTEAFF. This rearrangement joins TRBV7-9 to TRBJ1-1, with D unclear. V was trimmed by 5 bases and J by 0 bases, leaving 7 bases between them. The length of the CDR3 is 13 residues. CDR1 is SEHNR, CDR2 FQNEAQ, per germline (reference sequence).

The chain has TRBV12-3 or TRBV12-4 and TRBJ1-2; a weak D match, TRBD1 (5 bases). V shed 6 bases and J shed 7 bases, with 12 bases lying between them. CDR3 size: 12 residues. Here the CDR3 reads CASRTVGRGYTF. CDR3 nucleotide sequence: TGTGCCAGCAGGACAGTAGGCCGTGGCTACACCTTC.

The V and J genes are TRBV7-8 and TRBJ2-1, with D perhaps TRBD1 (6 bases). The CDR3 sequence is 12 residues long. V lost 5 bases to trimming and J lost 10 bases, with 12 bases between them. Germline CDR1 SGHVS, CDR2 FQNEAQ. The CDR3 DNA reads TGTGCCAGCAGCCCACAGGGTCGGGAGCAGTTCTTC. Amino acid sequence: CASSPQGREQFF.

This clone was recorded once. The CDR3 loop is CASSEVTGRQPQHF. For the CDR3, the DNA is TGTGCCAGCAGTGAGGTGACAGGCAGGCAGCCCCAGCATTTT. The chain recombines TRBV6-1 with TRBJ1-5; a possible D gene is TRBD1 (6 bases). This CDR3 spans 14 amino acids. In germline, CDR1 is MNHNS, CDR2 SASEGT. Between the trimmed V and J ends, which lost 3 bases and 7 bases, there was a span of 13 bases.

The J gene is TRBJ1-4, the V gene TRBV3-1 (or the pseudogene TRBV3-2), with TRBD1 matching 10 bases. Germline trimming cut 1 base from V and 8 bases from J; bases unmatched to any gene: 1. The CDR3 runs to 14 residues. CDR1 is LGHDT, CDR2 YNNKEL, per germline (reference sequence). The CDR3 DNA is TGTGCCAGCAGCCAAGGGACAGGGGGGGAAAAACTGTTTTTT. Translating it yields CASSQGTGGEKLFF.

Written as DNA, the CDR3 is TGTGCCTGGAGTGGTCGGAACACTGAAGCTTTCTTT. Amino acids: CAWSGRNTEAFF. This chain links TRBV30 with TRBJ1-1; D is undetermined. The CDR3 has 12 amino acids. Per the germline V gene, CDR1 is GTSNPN and CDR2 is SVGIG (reference sequence). Trimming took 1 base from V and 1 from J, leaving 4 bases between them. Drawing the rest from reference TRBV30 and TRBJ1-1, the complete variable domain is SQTIHQWPATLVQPVGSPLSLECTVEGTSNPNLYWYRQAAGRGLQLLFYSVGIGQISSEVPQNLSASRPQDRQFILSSKKLLLSDSGFYLCAWSGRNTEAFFGQGTRLTVV.

This clone was seen a few times. The genes are TRBV3-1 (or the pseudogene TRBV3-2) and TRBJ2-1; D remains ambiguous. This CDR3 has 15 amino acids. Germline-derived CDR1 and CDR2 are LGHDT and YNNKEL (reference sequence). The V end lost 0 bases, the J end lost 0 bases, and 6 bases lay between the germline ends. The CDR3 sequence: CASSQEGFSYNEQFF. The CDR3 DNA follows: TGTGCCAGCAGCCAAGAAGGGTTCTCCTACAATGAGCAGTTCTTC.

The chain is built from TRBV7-2 and TRBJ1-1; D ambiguous. V gave up 1 base and J gave up 1 base, with 10 bases separating them. CDR1 and CDR2 from the germline V gene are SGHTA and FQGNSA. The CDR3 is made up of 15 amino acids. This CDR3 is CASSLDGHKNTEAFF. DNA for the CDR3: TGTGCCAGCAGCTTAGACGGCCATAAGAACACTGAAGCTTTCTTT.

This rearrangement joins TRBV11-2 to TRBJ2-5, with D possibly TRBD1 on 5 matching bases. This CDR3 spans 13 amino acids. The V and J ends lost 2 bases and 1 base respectively, with 5 bases between them. The germline V gene encodes CDR1 SGHAT and CDR2 FQNNGV. CDR3 residues: CASSLQGQETQYF. The CDR3 bases are TGTGCCAGCAGCTTACAGGGCCAAGAGACCCAGTACTTC. The full variable domain, with the rest looked up from reference TRBV11-2 and TRBJ2-5, is EAGVAQSPRYKIIEKRQSVAFWCNPISGHATLYWYQQILGQGPKLLIQFQNNGVVDDSQLPKDRFSAERLKGVDSTLKIQPAKLEDSAVYLCASSLQGQETQYFGPGTRLLVL.

V gene TRBV4-1 combines with J gene TRBJ2-7, with D uncertain. V lost 0 bases, J lost 2 bases, and 17 bases lay in between. The CDR3 runs to 17 residues. Per the germline V gene, CDR1 is MGHRA and CDR2 is YSYEKL. CDR3 in amino acids: CASSQDHSLKVPYEQYF. DNA for the CDR3: TGCGCCAGCAGCCAAGATCATTCCCTTAAGGTGCCCTACGAGCAGTACTTC.